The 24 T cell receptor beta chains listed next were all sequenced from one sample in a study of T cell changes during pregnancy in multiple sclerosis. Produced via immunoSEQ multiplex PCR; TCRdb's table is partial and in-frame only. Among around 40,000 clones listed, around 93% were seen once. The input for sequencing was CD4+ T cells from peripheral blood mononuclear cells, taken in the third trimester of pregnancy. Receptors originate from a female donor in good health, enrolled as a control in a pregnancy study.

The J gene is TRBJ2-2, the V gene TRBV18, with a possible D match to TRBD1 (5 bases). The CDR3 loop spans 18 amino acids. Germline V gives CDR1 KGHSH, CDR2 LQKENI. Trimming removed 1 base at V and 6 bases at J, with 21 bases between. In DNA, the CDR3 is TGTGCCAGCTCACCACAGGGGATTTTGACGTCCCGGGCCGGGGAGCTGTTTTTT. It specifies CASSPQGILTSRAGELFF.

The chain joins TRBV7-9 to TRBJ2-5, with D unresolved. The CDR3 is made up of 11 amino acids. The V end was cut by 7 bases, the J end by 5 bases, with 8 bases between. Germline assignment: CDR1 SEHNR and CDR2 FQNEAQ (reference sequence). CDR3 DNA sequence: TGTGCCAGCAACCGAGAGGAGACCCAGTACTTC. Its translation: CASNREETQYF.

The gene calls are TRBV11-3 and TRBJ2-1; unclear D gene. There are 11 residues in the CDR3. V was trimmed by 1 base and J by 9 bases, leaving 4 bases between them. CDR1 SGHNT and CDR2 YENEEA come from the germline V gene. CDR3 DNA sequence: TGTGCCAGCAGCTTAGGAGGTGAGCAGTTCTTC. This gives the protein CASSLGGEQFF.

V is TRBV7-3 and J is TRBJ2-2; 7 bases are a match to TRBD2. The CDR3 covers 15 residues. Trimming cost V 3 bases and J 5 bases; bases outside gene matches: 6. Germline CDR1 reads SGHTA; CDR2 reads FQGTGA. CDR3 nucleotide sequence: TGTGCCAGCAGCTTGACCACTAGCGTGACCGGGGAGCTGTTTTTT. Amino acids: CASSLTTSVTGELFF.

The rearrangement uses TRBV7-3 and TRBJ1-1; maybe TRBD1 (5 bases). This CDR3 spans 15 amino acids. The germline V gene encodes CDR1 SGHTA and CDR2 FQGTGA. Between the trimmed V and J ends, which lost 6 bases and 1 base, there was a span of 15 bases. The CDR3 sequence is CASSLEGRTNTEAFF. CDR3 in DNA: TGTGCCAGCAGTTTGGAGGGACGGACGAACACTGAAGCTTTCTTT.

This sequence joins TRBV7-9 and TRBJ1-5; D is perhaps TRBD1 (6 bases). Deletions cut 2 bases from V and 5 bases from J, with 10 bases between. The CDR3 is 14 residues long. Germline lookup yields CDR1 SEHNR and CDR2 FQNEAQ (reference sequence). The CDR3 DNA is TGTGCCAGCAGCTTAAAGGGGGACGATCAGCCCCAGCATTTT. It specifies CASSLKGDDQPQHF.

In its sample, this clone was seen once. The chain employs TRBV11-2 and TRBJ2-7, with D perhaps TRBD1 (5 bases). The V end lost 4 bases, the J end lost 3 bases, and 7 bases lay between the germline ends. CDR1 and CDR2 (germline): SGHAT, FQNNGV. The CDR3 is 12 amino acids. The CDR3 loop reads CASSSQGYEQYF. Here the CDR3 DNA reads TGTGCCAGCAGCTCGCAGGGCTACGAGCAGTACTTC. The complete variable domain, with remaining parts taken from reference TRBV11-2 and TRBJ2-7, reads EAGVAQSPRYKIIEKRQSVAFWCNPISGHATLYWYQQILGQGPKLLIQFQNNGVVDDSQLPKDRFSAERLKGVDSTLKIQPAKLEDSAVYLCASSSQGYEQYFGPGTRLTVT.

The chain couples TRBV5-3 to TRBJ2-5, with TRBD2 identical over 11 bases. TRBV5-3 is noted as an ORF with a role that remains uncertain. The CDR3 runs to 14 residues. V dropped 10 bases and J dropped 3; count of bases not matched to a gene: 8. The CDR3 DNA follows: TGTGCCCTTCCTGGGACTAGCGGAAAAGAGACCCAGTACTTC. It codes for CALPGTSGKETQYF.

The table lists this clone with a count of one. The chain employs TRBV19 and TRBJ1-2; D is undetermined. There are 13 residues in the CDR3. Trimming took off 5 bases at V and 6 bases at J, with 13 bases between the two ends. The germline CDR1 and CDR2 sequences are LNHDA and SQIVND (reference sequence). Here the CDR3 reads CASSVRRIDGYTF. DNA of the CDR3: TGTGCCAGTAGTGTTCGGAGAATCGATGGCTACACCTTC.

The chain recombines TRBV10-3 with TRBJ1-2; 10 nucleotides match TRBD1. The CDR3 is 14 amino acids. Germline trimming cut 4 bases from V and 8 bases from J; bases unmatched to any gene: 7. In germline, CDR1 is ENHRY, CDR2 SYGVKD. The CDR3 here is CAISGDRGVQGYTF. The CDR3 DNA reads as TGTGCCATCAGTGGGGACAGGGGCGTCCAAGGCTACACCTTC.

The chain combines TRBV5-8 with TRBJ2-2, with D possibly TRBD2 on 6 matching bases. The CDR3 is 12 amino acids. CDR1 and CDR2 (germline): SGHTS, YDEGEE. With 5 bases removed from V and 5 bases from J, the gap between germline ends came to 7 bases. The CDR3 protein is CASSRGTGELFF. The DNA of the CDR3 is TGTGCCAGCAGTCGGGGGACCGGGGAGCTGTTTTTT.

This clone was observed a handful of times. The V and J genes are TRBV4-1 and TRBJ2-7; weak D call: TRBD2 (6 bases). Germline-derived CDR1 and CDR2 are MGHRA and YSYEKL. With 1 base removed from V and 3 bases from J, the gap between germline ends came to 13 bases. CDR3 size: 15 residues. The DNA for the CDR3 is TGCGCCAGCAGCCAAGGTGGCGCGGGATTCTACGAGCAGTACTTC. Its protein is CASSQGGAGFYEQYF.

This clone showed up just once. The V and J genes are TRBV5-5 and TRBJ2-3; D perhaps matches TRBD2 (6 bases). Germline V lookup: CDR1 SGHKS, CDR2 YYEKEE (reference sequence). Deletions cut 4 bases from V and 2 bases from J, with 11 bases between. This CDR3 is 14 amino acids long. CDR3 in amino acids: CASSRDLNTDTQYF. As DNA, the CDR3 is TGTGCCAGCAGCCGGGACTTAAACACAGATACGCAGTATTTT.

The CDR3 nucleotides read TGTGCCAGCAGCAAGAACAGGGAGACAGATACGCAGTATTTT. Translated: CASSKNRETDTQYF. The chain links TRBV7-3 to TRBJ2-3; tentatively, D is TRBD1 (6 bases). The CDR3 runs 14 residues. V lost 5 bases to trimming and J lost 3 bases, with 12 bases between them. Germline V gene lookup returns CDR1 SGHTA and CDR2 FQGTGA.

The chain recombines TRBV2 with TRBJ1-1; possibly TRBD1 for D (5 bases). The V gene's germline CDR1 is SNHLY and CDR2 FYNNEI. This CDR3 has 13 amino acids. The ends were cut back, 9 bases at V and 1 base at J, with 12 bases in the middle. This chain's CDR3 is CASGTQGNTEAFF. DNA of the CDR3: TGTGCCAGTGGAACCCAGGGGAACACTGAAGCTTTCTTT.

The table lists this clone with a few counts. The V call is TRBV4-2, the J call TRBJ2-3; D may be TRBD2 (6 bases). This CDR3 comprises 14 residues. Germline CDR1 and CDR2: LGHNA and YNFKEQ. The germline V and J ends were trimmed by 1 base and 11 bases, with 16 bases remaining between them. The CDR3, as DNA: TGTGCCAGCAGCCAAGCAGTCGGCGGGGAAGGGCAGTATTTT. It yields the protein CASSQAVGGEGQYF.

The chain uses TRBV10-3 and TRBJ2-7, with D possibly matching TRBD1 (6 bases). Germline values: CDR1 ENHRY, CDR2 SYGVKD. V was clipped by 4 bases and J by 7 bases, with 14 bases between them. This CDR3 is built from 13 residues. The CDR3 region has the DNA TGTGCCATCAGTGGAGGGGGTAGAGAAGAGCAGTACTTC. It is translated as CAISGGGREEQYF.

CDR3 coding DNA: TGTGCCAGCAGTGAAGCGCCGACTCCAGCCAAAAACATTCAGTACTTC. Its protein product is CASSEAPTPAKNIQYF. The chain employs TRBV6-1 and TRBJ2-4; D is unresolved. CDR1 is MNHNS, CDR2 SASEGT, per germline. V lost 0 bases and J lost 0, with 9 bases in between. This CDR3 region has 16 residues.

The CDR3 is CASRDRTSSYNSPLHF. The CDR3 DNA follows: TGTGCCAGCCGGGACAGAACAAGCTCCTATAATTCACCCCTCCACTTT. The genes are TRBV2 and TRBJ1-6; the match to TRBD1 covers 7 bases. CDR1 and CDR2 from the germline V gene are SNHLY and FYNNEI. This CDR3 comprises 16 residues. Germline trimming cut 8 bases from V and 0 bases from J; bases unmatched to any gene: 7.

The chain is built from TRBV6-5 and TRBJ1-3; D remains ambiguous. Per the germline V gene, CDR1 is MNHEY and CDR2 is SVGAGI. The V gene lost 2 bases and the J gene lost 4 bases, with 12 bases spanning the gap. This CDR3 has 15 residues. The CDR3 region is CASSYKGVKGNTIYF. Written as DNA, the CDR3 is TGTGCCAGCAGTTACAAGGGAGTGAAGGGAAACACCATATATTTT.

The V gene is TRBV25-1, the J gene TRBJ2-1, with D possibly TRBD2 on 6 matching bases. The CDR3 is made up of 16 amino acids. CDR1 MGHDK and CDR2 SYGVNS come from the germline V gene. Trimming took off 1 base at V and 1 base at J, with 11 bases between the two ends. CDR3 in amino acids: CASSELGGDSYNEQFF. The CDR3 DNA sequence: TGTGCCAGCAGTGAATTGGGCGGGGATTCCTACAATGAGCAGTTCTTC.

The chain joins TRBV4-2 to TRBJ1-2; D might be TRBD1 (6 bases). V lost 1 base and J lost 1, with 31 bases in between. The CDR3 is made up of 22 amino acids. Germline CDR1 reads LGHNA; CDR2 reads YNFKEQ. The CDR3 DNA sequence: TGTGCCAGCAGCCAAGCAGACAGGAGGCCCTCGCGAATGACGGCTAATAACTATGGCTACACCTTC. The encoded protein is CASSQADRRPSRMTANNYGYTF.

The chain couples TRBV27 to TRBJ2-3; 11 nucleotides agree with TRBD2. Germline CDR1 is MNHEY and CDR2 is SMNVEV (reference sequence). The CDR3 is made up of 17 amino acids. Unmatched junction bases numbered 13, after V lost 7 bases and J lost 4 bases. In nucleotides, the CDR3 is TGTGCCAGCACCCGGTATAGCGGGAGGGCAGGGGCAGATACGCAGTATTTT. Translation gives CASTRYSGRAGADTQYF.

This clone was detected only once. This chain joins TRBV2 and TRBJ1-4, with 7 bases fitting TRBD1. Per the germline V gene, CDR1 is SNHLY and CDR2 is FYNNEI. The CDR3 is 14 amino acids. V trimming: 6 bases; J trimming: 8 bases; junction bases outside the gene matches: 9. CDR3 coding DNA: TGTGCCAGCAGGGAGACAGGGTCATGGGAAAAACTGTTTTTT. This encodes CASRETGSWEKLFF.